These 32 T cell receptor beta chains share one sample of origin, sequenced in a study of blood T cell repertoires in COVID-19. Data came from immunoSEQ multiplex PCR; TCRdb stores just in-frame clones and leaves some out. The sample records about 210,000 clones, 84% being singletons. Material for sequencing was peripheral blood. The receptors stem from a woman of 80 years or more with COVID-19, enrolled during active disease.

The chain joins TRBV5-1 to TRBJ1-5; perhaps TRBD1 as D (5 bases). CDR1 and CDR2 (germline): SGHRS, YFSETQ. The CDR3 is 17 residues long. V was trimmed by 0 bases and J by 2 bases, leaving 15 bases between them. DNA for the CDR3: TGCGCCAGCAGCTTGGGGCCTCGGGGGGAGGGCAATCAGCCCCAGCATTTT. Its protein is CASSLGPRGEGNQPQHF.

This chain uses TRBV20-1 with TRBJ1-1; D might be TRBD1 (5 bases). The CDR3 is 12 residues long. V gave up 3 bases and J gave up 5 bases, with 10 bases separating them. Germline V gene sequence: CDR1 DFQATT, CDR2 SNEGSKA (reference sequence). CDR3 DNA: TGCAGTGCTAGTTCGGGGGTAACTGAAGCTTTCTTT. It yields the protein CSASSGVTEAFF.

V and J are TRBV14 and TRBJ2-5; D unclear. Germline CDR1 is SGHDN and CDR2 is FVKESK. The ends were cut back, 1 base at V and 4 bases at J, with 7 bases in the middle. This CDR3 is built from 13 residues. CDR3 protein: CASSQGGGETQYF. DNA of the CDR3: TGTGCCAGCAGCCAAGGAGGTGGAGAGACCCAGTACTTC.

This clone has only a few counts. In DNA form, the CDR3 reads TGTGCCAGTAGTCCGGGACAGAACTATGGCTACACCTTC. Its protein is CASSPGQNYGYTF. The chain has TRBV19 and TRBJ1-2; 7 bases match TRBD1. The junction had 2 bases not matched to a gene; V was cut back by 5 bases and J by 2 bases. Germline assignment: CDR1 LNHDA and CDR2 SQIVND (reference sequence). This CDR3 contains 13 residues.

The chain recombines TRBV5-6 with TRBJ2-3; the match to TRBD1 covers 7 bases. J was trimmed by 4 bases and V by 5 bases; bases with no gene match: 7. Germline V gene data show CDR1 as SGHDT and CDR2 as YYEEEE. The CDR3 has 14 residues. The CDR3 reads CASSLTGDADTQYF. For the CDR3, the DNA is TGTGCCAGCAGTCTTACAGGGGACGCAGATACGCAGTATTTT.

The rearrangement uses TRBV6-4 and TRBJ2-2; D not certain. CDR1 and CDR2 (germline): MRHNA, SNTAGT. V was shortened by 3 bases and J by 4 bases, with 6 bases between the two germline ends. This CDR3 is 13 amino acids long. The CDR3 DNA follows: TGTGCCAGCAGTGAATTCTTCACCGGGGAGCTGTTTTTT. It is translated as CASSEFFTGELFF.

The V gene is TRBV6-5, the J gene TRBJ1-4; D is undetermined. Germline CDR1 is MNHEY and CDR2 is SVGAGI. This CDR3 region has 15 residues. With 6 bases removed from V and 2 bases from J, the gap between germline ends came to 13 bases. For the CDR3, the DNA is TGTGCCAGCAGCCCCCGGACTGCGACTAATGAAAAACTGTTTTTT. Translated: CASSPRTATNEKLFF.

The chain links TRBV5-1 to TRBJ2-7; D perhaps matches TRBD2 (6 bases). The CDR3 covers 13 residues. Trimming pared 0 bases from V and 5 bases from J, leaving 9 bases between. The germline CDR1 and CDR2 sequences are SGHRS and YFSETQ. CDR3 region: CASSLGWGDEQYF. The CDR3 region has the DNA TGCGCCAGCAGCTTGGGGTGGGGGGACGAGCAGTACTTC. Variable domain in full (rest from reference TRBV5-1 and TRBJ2-7): KAGVTQTPRYLIKTRGQQVTLSCSPISGHRSVSWYQQTPGQGLQFLFEYFSETQRNKGNFPGRFSGRQFSNSRSEMNVSTLELGDSALYLCASSLGWGDEQYFGPGTRLTVT.

The chain is built from TRBV5-1 and TRBJ2-1; 8 bases agree with TRBD2. In germline, CDR1 is SGHRS, CDR2 YFSETQ. This CDR3 has 15 amino acids. V shed 6 bases, J shed 2 bases, and the junction held 7 bases outside the gene matches. The CDR3 region is CASKIAGGAYNEQFF. DNA for the CDR3: TGCGCCAGCAAGATAGCCGGGGGGGCCTACAATGAGCAGTTCTTC.

The V gene is TRBV3-1 (or the pseudogene TRBV3-2), the J gene TRBJ2-4; maybe TRBD2 (5 bases). Germline V gene data show CDR1 as LGHDT and CDR2 as YNNKEL (reference sequence). The CDR3 consists of 16 residues. Trimming cost V 1 base and J 0 bases, with 10 bases left between them. In nucleotides, the CDR3 is TGTGCCAGCAGCCAAGCCTCGGCGGGAGCCAAAAACATTCAGTACTTC. Its protein product is CASSQASAGAKNIQYF.

V gene TRBV9 combines with J gene TRBJ1-3; TRBD1 is a possible D gene (6 bases). In germline, CDR1 is SGDLS, CDR2 YYNGEE. The CDR3 extends over 14 amino acids. Trimming took off 4 bases at V and 4 bases at J, with 12 bases between the two ends. CDR3 sequence reads: CASSSGQPGNTIYF. The CDR3 nucleotides are TGTGCCAGCAGCTCAGGACAGCCAGGAAACACCATATATTTT.

This chain connects TRBV7-2 to TRBJ1-2, with 7 positions matching TRBD1. The CDR3 contains 16 residues. The J segment lost 8 bases and the V segment lost 2 bases, leaving 14 bases of the junction unmatched. Germline V gene data show CDR1 as SGHTA and CDR2 as FQGNSA. DNA of the CDR3: TGTGCCAGCAGCTTAAGAGTAACAGGGGTTGGACGGGGCTACACCTTC. It specifies CASSLRVTGVGRGYTF.

The chain uses TRBV5-1 and TRBJ1-1, with 8 bases lining up with TRBD1. CDR1 and CDR2 (germline): SGHRS, YFSETQ. The length of the CDR3 is 17 residues. V gave up 0 bases and J gave up 4 bases; unmatched junction bases: 11. The CDR3 sequence: CASSLEAGGLGATEAFF. DNA for the CDR3: TGCGCCAGCAGCTTGGAGGCAGGGGGCTTGGGGGCCACTGAAGCTTTCTTT.

This clone came up a few times. The chain couples TRBV6-2 or TRBV6-3 to TRBJ2-1, with 12 bases lining up with TRBD2. This CDR3 spans 17 amino acids. CDR1 MNHEY and CDR2 SVGEGT come from the germline V gene. Trimming removed 4 bases from V and 12 bases from J; junction bases left unmatched: 16. As DNA, the CDR3 is TGTGCCAGCAGTTTCCCCGTTGGGACTAGCGGGCCCCCCGGGCAGTTCTTC. Residues: CASSFPVGTSGPPGQFF.

CDR3 bases: TGTGCCAGCAGTGAAACTAGCGGGACGGCTGAGCAGTTCTTC. Amino acid sequence: CASSETSGTAEQFF. The rearrangement uses TRBV25-1 and TRBJ2-1; 10 positions match TRBD2. CDR1 is MGHDK, CDR2 SYGVNS, per germline. The CDR3 runs 14 residues. The V segment lost 2 bases and the J segment 9 bases; nucleotides outside the gene matches: 4.

The V and J genes are TRBV3-1 (or the pseudogene TRBV3-2) and TRBJ2-3; D might be TRBD2 (5 bases). V gave up 2 bases and J gave up 5 bases, with 17 bases separating them. In germline, CDR1 is LGHDT, CDR2 YNNKEL (reference sequence). This CDR3 is 16 amino acids long. CDR3 loop: CASSQNGAVLGDTQYF. The CDR3 DNA reads TGTGCCAGCAGCCAAAATGGAGCGGTCCTAGGAGATACGCAGTATTTT.

The CDR3 sequence: CASSPRGSGPSYEQYF. Here the CDR3 DNA reads TGTGCCAGTAGTCCTCGGGGTAGCGGGCCCTCCTACGAGCAGTACTTC. The chain carries TRBV19 and TRBJ2-7; 7 positions match TRBD2. Germline CDR1 LNHDA, CDR2 SQIVND (reference sequence). CDR3 length equals 16 residues. Unmatched junction bases numbered 10, after V lost 5 bases and J lost 0 bases.

The gene calls are TRBV10-2 and TRBJ2-7; TRBD1 matches 9 bases. V trimming: 3 bases; J trimming: 1 base; junction bases outside the gene matches: 4. Germline V gene data show CDR1 as WSHSY and CDR2 as SAAADI. This CDR3 is 15 amino acids long. The CDR3 nucleotides are TGCGCCAGCAGTGATCCGGGACAGGGTTCCTACGAGCAGTACTTC. Translation gives CASSDPGQGSYEQYF.

The genes are TRBV10-3 and TRBJ1-1, with TRBD1 identical over 7 bases. Germline CDR1 ENHRY, CDR2 SYGVKD. The length of the CDR3 is 15 residues. The trim removed 0 bases at V and 4 bases at J, leaving 5 bases unmatched. DNA for the CDR3: TGTGCCATCAGTGAGTCGACAGGGAGCGGCACTGAAGCTTTCTTT. Its protein product is CAISESTGSGTEAFF.

This chain joins TRBV5-1 and TRBJ1-2; 8 positions match TRBD1. This CDR3 has 15 residues. CDR1 and CDR2 (germline): SGHRS, YFSETQ. Germline trimming cut 1 base from V and 0 bases from J; bases unmatched to any gene: 2. The CDR3: CASSLTTGANYGYTF. In nucleotides, the CDR3 is TGCGCCAGCAGCTTGACGACAGGGGCTAACTATGGCTACACCTTC.

The V and J genes are TRBV12-3 or TRBV12-4 and TRBJ1-3; D ambiguous. Deletions cut 6 bases from V and 0 bases from J, with 6 bases between. CDR3 size: 13 residues. This CDR3 reads CASRPSSGNTIYF. The CDR3 DNA reads TGTGCCAGCAGGCCCAGCTCTGGAAACACCATATATTTT.

This chain connects TRBV5-6 to TRBJ2-7; unclear D gene. The CDR3 is 18 amino acids. Trimming left V 0 bases short and J 2 bases short, with 21 bases between. Per germline, CDR1 SGHDT and CDR2 YYEEEE. The CDR3: CASSLASMTVRPAYEQYF. In DNA form, the CDR3 reads TGTGCCAGCAGCTTGGCCTCGATGACTGTCCGTCCAGCCTACGAGCAGTACTTC.

V usage is TRBV28 and J usage is TRBJ1-2, with a weak D call TRBD1 (5 bases). CDR1 MDHEN and CDR2 SYDVKM come from the germline V gene. The V and J ends lost 10 bases and 4 bases respectively, with 16 bases between them. The CDR3 is 13 residues long. The CDR3 protein is CATLTGLRYGYTF. As DNA, the CDR3 is TGTGCCACCTTAACGGGACTGCGCTATGGCTACACCTTC.

The chain couples TRBV28 to TRBJ1-1; 7 bases match TRBD1. V shed 7 bases, J shed 11 bases, and the junction held 16 bases outside the gene matches. From germline, CDR1 is MDHEN and CDR2 SYDVKM. The CDR3 covers 14 residues. The CDR3 region has the DNA TGTGCCAGCAACACCTTAGGGGACAGTCTGGAGGCTTTCTTT. This sequence encodes CASNTLGDSLEAFF.

The chain is built from TRBV5-1 and TRBJ2-1; 7 bases align to TRBD2. V gave up 3 bases and J gave up 3 bases; unmatched junction bases: 9. This CDR3 comprises 16 residues. Germline CDR1 is SGHRS and CDR2 is YFSETQ. The CDR3 is CASSSPRASGYNEQFF. DNA of the CDR3: TGCGCCAGCAGCTCGCCCAGGGCTAGCGGCTACAATGAGCAGTTCTTC. The variable domain in full, with the rest retrieved from reference TRBV5-1 and TRBJ2-1, is KAGVTQTPRYLIKTRGQQVTLSCSPISGHRSVSWYQQTPGQGLQFLFEYFSETQRNKGNFPGRFSGRQFSNSRSEMNVSTLELGDSALYLCASSSPRASGYNEQFFGPGTRLTVL.

Details on this clone: The sample has other DNA sequences that encode this CDR3 too. The chain is built from TRBV5-1 and TRBJ2-1, with 10 bases lining up with TRBD2. The CDR3 runs to 15 residues. J gave up 2 bases and V 8 bases, and 7 bases lay outside the gene matches. Germline lookup yields CDR1 SGHRS and CDR2 YFSETQ. The CDR3, as DNA: TGCGCCAGTAGTCCTAGCGGGGGCCCCTACAATGAGCAGTTCTTC. It encodes CASSPSGGPYNEQFF.

The chain carries TRBV10-1 and TRBJ2-1, with D possibly being TRBD2 (6 bases). Trimming left V 7 bases short and J 4 bases short, with 20 bases between. The CDR3 loop spans 16 amino acids. The germline gives CDR1 WNHNN, CDR2 SYGVQD (reference sequence). CDR3 protein: CASTRFREALYNEQFF. CDR3 nucleotide sequence: TGCGCCAGCACCCGGTTTAGGGAGGCTTTATACAATGAGCAGTTCTTC.

This rearrangement joins TRBV7-2 to TRBJ2-3, with a possible D match to TRBD2 (5 bases). The CDR3 totals 15 residues. The V gene's germline CDR1 is SGHTA and CDR2 FQGNSA. Trimming took off 10 bases at V and 1 base at J, with 18 bases between the two ends. In DNA, the CDR3 is TGTGCCACTAAAAGGTCTGGACTGGGCACAGATACGCAGTATTTT. It codes for CATKRSGLGTDTQYF.

This clone was recorded at least ten times. CDR3 bases: TGTGCCAGCAGCTTAGCGGGGACAGATAACACTGAAGCTTTCTTT. It codes for CASSLAGTDNTEAFF. The V gene is TRBV7-9, the J gene TRBJ1-1; TRBD1 matches 7 bases. The CDR3 is 15 residues long. From germline, CDR1 is SEHNR and CDR2 FQNEAQ (reference sequence). The junction had 3 bases not matched to a gene; V was cut back by 0 bases and J by 2 bases.

This sequence joins TRBV20-1 and TRBJ2-1; D is unresolved. The CDR3 loop spans 11 amino acids. The germline CDR1 and CDR2 sequences are DFQATT and SNEGSKA (reference sequence). V shed 3 bases and J shed 9 bases, with 9 bases lying between them. The CDR3 reads CSARARSEQFF. The CDR3 DNA reads TGCAGTGCTAGGGCCCGGAGTGAGCAGTTCTTC.

The V call is TRBV7-2, the J call TRBJ2-7; maybe TRBD1 (5 bases). Between the trimmed V and J ends, which lost 4 bases and 7 bases, there was a span of 17 bases. Germline CDR1 reads SGHTA; CDR2 reads FQGNSA. CDR3 length: 14 amino acids. Here the CDR3 DNA reads TGTGCCAGCAGCTCAGGACCAGGGCCGGGTGAGCAGTACTTC. Translating gives CASSSGPGPGEQYF.

This clone has only one observation. This CDR3 is CASSLDPTGAVGTEAFF. DNA for the CDR3: TGTGCCAGCAGCTTGGACCCCACAGGGGCAGTAGGCACTGAAGCTTTCTTT. This sequence joins TRBV5-4 and TRBJ1-1, with 7 bases identical to TRBD1. The CDR3 has 17 residues. CDR1 is SGHNT and CDR2 is YYREEE in the germline V gene (reference sequence). Losses at the gene ends were 0 bases for V and 4 bases for J; bases not matched to a gene: 12.